This is a list of T cell receptor beta chains from one sample in a study of cytomegalovirus exposure and HLA in healthy donors. Assay used: immunoSEQ multiplex PCR; TCRdb lists only in-frame clones, some missing. The sample yields about 110,000 clones, 69% seen once. The sequencing sample was made of PBMCs. The origin of the receptors is a woman in her 70s in good health and CMV-seropositive. CDR3s include the opening cysteine and the closing phenylalanine or tryptophan. The order of the fields is clone size, D gene, V gene, J gene, CDR3 length, CDR3 protein, CDR3 DNA. The D gene is left open where the match is weak. Clone size appears in some rows only: once, few, many, or a class for an expanded clone.

clone size: -
D gene: -
V gene: TRBV5-1
J gene: TRBJ2-6
CDR3 length: 18
CDR3 protein: CASSLAGSHSSGANVLTF
CDR3 DNA: TGCGCCAGCAGCTTGGCCGGGAGCCACTCTTCTGGGGCCAACGTCCTGACTTTC

clone size: -
D gene: -
V gene: TRBV4-3
J gene: TRBJ1-3
CDR3 length: 15
CDR3 protein: CASSQGTSSGNTIYF
CDR3 DNA: TGCGCCAGCAGCCAGGGGACAAGCTCTGGAAACACCATATATTTT

clone size: many
D gene: -
V gene: TRBV19
J gene: TRBJ1-6
CDR3 length: 13
CDR3 protein: CASSIRANSPLHF
CDR3 DNA: TGTGCCAGTAGTATACGAGCCAATTCACCCCTCCACTTT

clone size: -
D gene: -
V gene: TRBV30
J gene: TRBJ1-3
CDR3 length: 16
CDR3 protein: CAWSTQLISSGNTIYF
CDR3 DNA: TGTGCCTGGAGTACGCAACTTATAAGCTCTGGAAACACCATATATTTT

clone size: -
D gene: -
V gene: TRBV6-6
J gene: TRBJ2-7
CDR3 length: 13
CDR3 protein: CASTRETLYEQYF
CDR3 DNA: TGTGCCAGCACGAGGGAGACCCTCTACGAGCAGTACTTC

clone size: -
D gene: -
V gene: TRBV5-1
J gene: TRBJ2-1
CDR3 length: 15
CDR3 protein: CASSLGGLHNNEQFF
CDR3 DNA: TGCGCCAGCAGCTTAGGAGGGCTCCACAACAATGAGCAGTTCTTC

clone size: -
D gene: -
V gene: TRBV10-3
J gene: TRBJ1-4
CDR3 length: 13
CDR3 protein: CAISGGLNEKLFF
CDR3 DNA: TGTGCCATCAGTGGGGGCCTAAATGAAAAACTGTTTTTT

clone size: -
D gene: -
V gene: TRBV7-6
J gene: TRBJ1-3
CDR3 length: 15
CDR3 protein: CASSPRQASGNTIYF
CDR3 DNA: TGTGCCAGCAGCCCGAGACAAGCCTCTGGAAACACCATATATTTT

clone size: -
D gene: TRBD1
V gene: TRBV18
J gene: TRBJ2-5
CDR3 length: 15
CDR3 protein: CASRPEDRGRETQYF
CDR3 DNA: TGTGCCAGCCGGCCCGAGGACAGGGGGCGAGAGACCCAGTACTTC

clone size: -
D gene: -
V gene: TRBV5-1
J gene: TRBJ1-2
CDR3 length: 14
CDR3 protein: CASSLQEAGYGYTF
CDR3 DNA: TGCGCCAGCAGCCTGCAAGAGGCCGGCTATGGCTACACCTTC

clone size: few
D gene: TRBD1
V gene: TRBV6-7
J gene: TRBJ2-6
CDR3 length: 18
CDR3 protein: CASSDPGTGSGRANVLTF
CDR3 DNA: TGTGCCAGCAGTGACCCCGGGACAGGGAGTGGTAGGGCCAACGTCCTGACTTTC

clone size: once
D gene: -
V gene: TRBV19
J gene: TRBJ1-5
CDR3 length: 13
CDR3 protein: CASSIGGEQPQHF
CDR3 DNA: TGTGCCAGTAGTATTGGTGGAGAGCAGCCCCAGCATTTT

clone size: -
D gene: TRBD1
V gene: TRBV6-5
J gene: TRBJ1-6
CDR3 length: 15
CDR3 protein: CASSYSNRGNSPLHF
CDR3 DNA: TGTGCCAGCAGTTACTCAAACAGGGGGAATTCACCCCTCCACTTT

clone size: -
D gene: -
V gene: TRBV5-6
J gene: TRBJ2-7
CDR3 length: 15
CDR3 protein: CASSLGGGASYEQYF
CDR3 DNA: TGTGCCAGCAGCTTGGGTGGGGGCGCCTCCTACGAGCAGTACTTC

clone size: few
D gene: TRBD2
V gene: TRBV6-5
J gene: TRBJ2-7
CDR3 length: 15
CDR3 protein: CASSTGGGSSYEQYF
CDR3 DNA: TGTGCCAGCAGTACCGGCGGGGGGTCCTCCTACGAGCAGTACTTC

clone size: -
D gene: TRBD2
V gene: TRBV15
J gene: TRBJ2-1
CDR3 length: 14
CDR3 protein: CATRRSSGGVTQFF
CDR3 DNA: TGTGCCACCCGGCGGTCTAGCGGGGGTGTCACGCAGTTCTTC

clone size: -
D gene: TRBD1
V gene: TRBV4-1
J gene: TRBJ1-2
CDR3 length: 17
CDR3 protein: CASSRGQGEGVSYGYTF
CDR3 DNA: TGCGCCAGCAGCCGGGGACAGGGAGAGGGGGTTAGCTATGGCTACACCTTC

clone size: -
D gene: -
V gene: TRBV27
J gene: TRBJ1-2
CDR3 length: 14
CDR3 protein: CASSSLLTAYGYTF
CDR3 DNA: TGTGCCAGCAGTTCCCTTCTAACAGCCTATGGCTACACCTTC

clone size: few
D gene: -
V gene: TRBV21-1
J gene: TRBJ1-1
CDR3 length: 15
CDR3 protein: CASSKNRGQDTEAFF
CDR3 DNA: TGTGCCAGCAGCAAAAACAGGGGGCAAGACACTGAAGCTTTCTTT

clone size: -
D gene: -
V gene: TRBV7-9
J gene: TRBJ2-6
CDR3 length: 14
CDR3 protein: CASTTGSGANVLTF
CDR3 DNA: TGTGCCAGCACCACGGGCTCTGGGGCCAACGTCCTGACTTTC

clone size: -
D gene: -
V gene: TRBV6-1
J gene: TRBJ1-2
CDR3 length: 14
CDR3 protein: CASRTPDRGYGYTF
CDR3 DNA: TGTGCCAGCAGAACACCCGACCGGGGCTATGGCTACACCTTC

clone size: -
D gene: -
V gene: TRBV29-1
J gene: TRBJ2-3
CDR3 length: 14
CDR3 protein: CSVAARTSTDTQYF
CDR3 DNA: TGCAGCGTTGCCGCCAGGACTAGCACAGATACGCAGTATTTT

clone size: -
D gene: TRBD1
V gene: TRBV2
J gene: TRBJ1-2
CDR3 length: 13
CDR3 protein: CASSPTGLYGYTF
CDR3 DNA: TGTGCCAGCAGTCCGACAGGGCTCTATGGCTACACCTTC

clone size: few
D gene: -
V gene: TRBV9
J gene: TRBJ2-5
CDR3 length: 15
CDR3 protein: CASSATASGQETQYF
CDR3 DNA: TGTGCCAGCAGCGCGACGGCTTCAGGCCAAGAGACCCAGTACTTC

clone size: -
D gene: TRBD1
V gene: TRBV7-2
J gene: TRBJ1-1
CDR3 length: 16
CDR3 protein: CASSSYGPGTGGEAFF
CDR3 DNA: TGTGCCAGCAGCTCTTATGGCCCCGGGACAGGGGGGGAAGCTTTCTTT

clone size: -
D gene: -
V gene: TRBV4-1
J gene: TRBJ2-5
CDR3 length: 18
CDR3 protein: CASSLGIAKGSGWETQYF
CDR3 DNA: TGCGCCAGCAGCCTCGGGATAGCGAAAGGTTCCGGGTGGGAGACCCAGTACTTC

clone size: -
D gene: TRBD1
V gene: TRBV6-5
J gene: TRBJ2-7
CDR3 length: 15
CDR3 protein: CASQGAGTGTYEQYF
CDR3 DNA: TGTGCCAGCCAGGGGGCAGGGACGGGTACCTACGAGCAGTACTTC

clone size: -
D gene: TRBD2
V gene: TRBV4-2
J gene: TRBJ2-7
CDR3 length: 16
CDR3 protein: CASSQDGAGGSYEQYF
CDR3 DNA: TGTGCCAGCAGCCAAGACGGGGCGGGGGGCTCCTACGAGCAGTACTTC

clone size: -
D gene: -
V gene: TRBV7-9
J gene: TRBJ2-1
CDR3 length: 15
CDR3 protein: CASSPGRGSYNEQFF
CDR3 DNA: TGTGCGAGCAGCCCCGGTAGGGGCTCCTACAATGAGCAGTTCTTC

clone size: -
D gene: -
V gene: TRBV27
J gene: TRBJ2-7
CDR3 length: 15
CDR3 protein: CASSLRGLETYEQYF
CDR3 DNA: TGTGCCAGCAGTTTACGGGGTCTGGAAACCTACGAGCAGTACTTC

clone size: -
D gene: -
V gene: TRBV2
J gene: TRBJ2-5
CDR3 length: 11
CDR3 protein: CASCLQETQYF
CDR3 DNA: TGTGCCAGCTGTCTCCAAGAGACCCAGTACTTC

clone size: -
D gene: TRBD1
V gene: TRBV7-2
J gene: TRBJ1-2
CDR3 length: 15
CDR3 protein: CASSPKSGTGYGYTF
CDR3 DNA: TGTGCCAGCAGCCCTAAGTCCGGGACAGGGTATGGCTACACCTTC

clone size: -
D gene: -
V gene: TRBV18
J gene: TRBJ1-1
CDR3 length: 14
CDR3 protein: CASSPGTTNTEAFF
CDR3 DNA: TGTGCCAGCTCACCAGGGACAACGAACACTGAAGCTTTCTTT

clone size: once
D gene: TRBD1
V gene: TRBV6-5
J gene: TRBJ2-2
CDR3 length: 15
CDR3 protein: CASSSTGTGDGELFF
CDR3 DNA: TGTGCCAGCAGTAGCACCGGGACAGGGGACGGGGAGCTGTTTTTT

clone size: -
D gene: TRBD2
V gene: TRBV7-9
J gene: TRBJ2-7
CDR3 length: 15
CDR3 protein: CASSQPGLGSYEQYF
CDR3 DNA: TGTGCCAGCAGCCAACCGGGACTAGGTTCCTACGAGCAGTACTTC

clone size: -
D gene: -
V gene: TRBV2
J gene: TRBJ1-3
CDR3 length: 13
CDR3 protein: CASSVDGGDTIYF
CDR3 DNA: TGTGCCAGCAGTGTGGACGGGGGGGACACCATATATTTT

clone size: -
D gene: TRBD2
V gene: TRBV4-3
J gene: TRBJ2-5
CDR3 length: 16
CDR3 protein: CASSQGLAGGQETQYF
CDR3 DNA: TGCGCCAGCAGCCAAGGACTAGCGGGGGGGCAAGAGACCCAGTACTTC

clone size: -
D gene: TRBD1
V gene: TRBV7-9
J gene: TRBJ1-2
CDR3 length: 11
CDR3 protein: CADRGPGGYTF
CDR3 DNA: TGTGCGGACAGGGGACCAGGAGGCTACACCTTC

clone size: once
D gene: -
V gene: TRBV7-9
J gene: TRBJ1-1
CDR3 length: 14
CDR3 protein: CASSLGGGNTEAFF
CDR3 DNA: TGTGCCAGCAGCTTAGGGGGAGGGAACACTGAAGCTTTCTTT

clone size: once
D gene: -
V gene: TRBV5-6
J gene: TRBJ2-5
CDR3 length: 13
CDR3 protein: CASRTRAWETQYF
CDR3 DNA: TGTGCCAGCAGAACGAGGGCTTGGGAGACCCAGTACTTC

clone size: -
D gene: TRBD1
V gene: TRBV18
J gene: TRBJ1-1
CDR3 length: 15
CDR3 protein: CASSPRQGEGTEAFF
CDR3 DNA: TGTGCCAGCTCACCTCGACAGGGGGAGGGGACTGAAGCTTTCTTT

clone size: -
D gene: TRBD1
V gene: TRBV18
J gene: TRBJ1-1
CDR3 length: 15
CDR3 protein: CASSPLGTENTEAFF
CDR3 DNA: TGTGCCAGCTCACCACTAGGGACAGAAAACACTGAAGCTTTCTTT